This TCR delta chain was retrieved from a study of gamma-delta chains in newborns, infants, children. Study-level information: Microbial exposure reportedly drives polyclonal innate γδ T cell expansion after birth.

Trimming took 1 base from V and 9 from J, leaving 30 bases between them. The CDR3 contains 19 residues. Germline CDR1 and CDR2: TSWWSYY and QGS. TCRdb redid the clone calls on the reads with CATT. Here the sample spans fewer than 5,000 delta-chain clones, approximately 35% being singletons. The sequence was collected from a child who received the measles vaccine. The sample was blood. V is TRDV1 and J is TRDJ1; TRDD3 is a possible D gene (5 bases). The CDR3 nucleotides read TGTGCTCTTGGGGAACGTTGGCTCGGGGGGTGGGTTCATCGCGGGCAACTCATCTTT. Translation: CALGERWLGGWVHRGQLIF.